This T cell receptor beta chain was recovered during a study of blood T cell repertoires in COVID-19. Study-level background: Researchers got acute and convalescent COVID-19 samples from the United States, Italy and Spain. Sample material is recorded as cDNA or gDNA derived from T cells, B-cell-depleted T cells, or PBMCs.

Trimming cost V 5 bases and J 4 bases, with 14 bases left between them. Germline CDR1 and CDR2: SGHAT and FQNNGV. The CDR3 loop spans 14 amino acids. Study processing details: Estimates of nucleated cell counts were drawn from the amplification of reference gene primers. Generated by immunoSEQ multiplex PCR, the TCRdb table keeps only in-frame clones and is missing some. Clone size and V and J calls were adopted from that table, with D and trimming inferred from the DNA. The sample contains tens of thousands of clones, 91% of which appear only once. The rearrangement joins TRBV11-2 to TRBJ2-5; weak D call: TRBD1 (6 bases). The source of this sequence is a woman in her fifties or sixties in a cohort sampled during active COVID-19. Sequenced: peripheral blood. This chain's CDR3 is CASSMATGRETQYF. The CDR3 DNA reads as TGTGCCAGCAGCATGGCGACAGGACGAGAGACCCAGTACTTC.